Below, 4 T cell receptor beta chains from the same sample are listed, as sequenced in a study of T cells in Graves' hyperthyroidism and ophthalmopathy. Amplification of TCR beta CDR3 regions was performed using RNA transcripts as template. Using the HTBI primer set, a first-round RT-PCR was run on the TCR CDR3. TCRdb ran MiXCR on the multiplex PCR reads and lists one entry per CDR3 protein. The data contain around 340,000 distinct CDR3 sequences, around 17% of them singletons. Sequences were obtained from blood. Every receptor here comes from a man aged 25 to 40 with Graves' hyperthyroidism.

This clonotype was counted ten times or more. The V and J genes are TRBV2 and TRBJ2-7; 12 bases are a match to TRBD2. CDR3 size: 17 residues. Germline-derived CDR1 and CDR2 are SNHLY and FYNNEI. J was trimmed by 7 bases and V by 0 bases; bases with no gene match: 10. Here the CDR3 reads CASSEATLAGGPREQYF. Written as DNA, the CDR3 is TGTGCCAGCAGTGAAGCGACCCTAGCGGGAGGGCCTAGAGAGCAGTACTTC.

This clonotype was recorded a few times. This chain joins TRBV7-2 and TRBJ1-2; no clear D. The CDR3 consists of 12 residues. Looked up from germline, CDR1 is SGHTA and CDR2 is FQGNSA. Deletions cut 5 bases from V and 4 bases from J, with 8 bases between. CDR3 in DNA: TGTGCCAGCAGCCAATATGGCTATGGCTACACCTTC. Translated: CASSQYGYGYTF.

This clonotype showed up many times. This rearrangement joins TRBV7-8 to TRBJ1-1; tentative D call: TRBD1 (5 bases). CDR3 length: 13 residues. V lost 5 bases and J lost 4, with 11 bases in between. The germline V gene has CDR1 SGHVS and CDR2 FQNEAQ. CDR3 amino acids: CASSPHGGTEAFF. CDR3 DNA: TGTGCCAGCAGCCCGCACGGGGGCACTGAAGCTTTCTTT.

The chain uses TRBV20-1 and TRBJ2-5, with unresolved D. Germline-derived CDR1 and CDR2 are DFQATT and SNEGSKA (reference sequence). The CDR3 length is 13 residues. V was cut by 3 bases and J by 5 bases, with 13 bases left in between. CDR3 nucleotide sequence: TGCAGTGCTAGCCCGGGCTCTCGGGAGACCCAGTACTTC. Its protein is CSASPGSRETQYF.